Listed below are T cell receptor beta chains from one sample, sequenced in a study of blood T cell repertoires in COVID-19. Profiling relied on immunoSEQ multiplex PCR, and the TCRdb table lists in-frame clones only, not all of them. The top ten clones hold roughly 15% of a sample with 160,000 or so clones, approximately 90% of them seen once. The sample taken for sequencing was peripheral blood. All receptors derive from a woman between 35 and 50 years old with acute or convalescent COVID-19. Both conserved end residues are part of each CDR3. Fields, in order: V gene, CDR3 length, clone size, J gene, D gene, CDR3 DNA, CDR3 protein. A D gene is named only where the DNA matches it firmly. Rows give clone size only sometimes, using once, few, many, or a class for an expanded clone.

TRBV11-3	13	NA	TRBJ2-3	NA	TGTGCCAGCAGCTCTGGGGGCCCAGATACGCAGTATTTT	CASSSGGPDTQYF
TRBV5-5	14	once	TRBJ1-4	NA	TGTGCCAGCAGCCGCAGGGGTGGGGATGAAAAACTGTTTTTT	CASSRRGGDEKLFF
TRBV5-1	16	NA	TRBJ2-7	NA	TGCGCCAGCAGCTTGGGGGTGGGCATCTCCAGGGACGAGCAGTACTTC	CASSLGVGISRDEQYF
TRBV9	16	NA	TRBJ2-3	TRBD2	TGTGCCAGCAGCGTAGCTGGAGCGGGGGGAGGAGATACGCAGTATTTT	CASSVAGAGGGDTQYF
TRBV5-6	14	NA	TRBJ2-7	TRBD1	TGTGCCAGCAGCAAAGGACAGGGGTTCTACGAGCAGTACTTC	CASSKGQGFYEQYF
TRBV19	17	NA	TRBJ2-3	TRBD2	TGTGCCAGTAGTAAAGGGGGAAGTAGCGGGAGATCAGATACGCAGTATTTT	CASSKGGSSGRSDTQYF
TRBV11-2	17	NA	TRBJ2-1	NA	TGTGCCAGCAGCTTAGTCGCTTCGGGAACGGGGAACAATGAGCAGTTCTTC	CASSLVASGTGNNEQFF
TRBV24-1	15	once	TRBJ2-3	TRBD2	TGTGCCACCAGTGTGCAGTACGGGGGGACCGATACGCAGTATTTT	CATSVQYGGTDTQYF
TRBV7-8	15	NA	TRBJ1-5	NA	TGTGCCAGCAGCTTAATTCGGGTGGGCAATCAGCCCCAGCATTTT	CASSLIRVGNQPQHF
TRBV28	15	NA	TRBJ2-4	TRBD1	TGTGCCAGCACCAATCCCGGGACAGGGTTCTTCATTCAGTACTTC	CASTNPGTGFFIQYF
TRBV3-1/TRBV3-2	13	NA	TRBJ1-1	NA	TGTGCCAGCAGCCGCGGCGGGAACACTGAAGCTTTCTTT	CASSRGGNTEAFF
TRBV12-3/TRBV12-4	13	NA	TRBJ2-7	NA	TGTGCCAGCAGTATACACCCAGAAGTGAAGCAGTACTTC	CASSIHPEVKQYF
TRBV5-1	15	NA	TRBJ1-1	NA	TGCGCCAGCAGCTTGGCCGCGGTAATGAACACTGAAGCTTTCTTT	CASSLAAVMNTEAFF
TRBV4-2	17	NA	TRBJ2-3	TRBD1	TGTGCCAGCAGCCAAGGGAAGCCAGACAGGGCGACAGATACGCAGTATTTT	CASSQGKPDRATDTQYF
TRBV24-1	17	NA	TRBJ2-1	TRBD2	TGTGCCACCAGTGATTCAAGGGGGACTAGCCGATGGACTGAGCAGTTCTTC	CATSDSRGTSRWTEQFF
TRBV6-5	12	NA	TRBJ2-7	NA	TGTGCCAGCAGTCAGCGTAGAGACGAGCAGTACTTC	CASSQRRDEQYF
TRBV9	16	NA	TRBJ2-7	NA	TGTGCCAGCAGCGTAGCTACCGGGGTTAGCTCCTACGAGCAGTACTTC	CASSVATGVSSYEQYF